Listed below are T cell receptor beta chains from one sample, sequenced in a study of beta chain features in type 1 diabetes. Repertoires were generated with immunoSEQ multiplex PCR, while TCRdb's copy carries only in-frame clones and drops some. The table has some 180,000 clones, about an eighth seen once; the top ten hold 0.62%. The sequenced sample was central memory CD4+ T cells from blood. These receptors all come from a woman younger than 35 in good health. Each CDR3 is given with its conserved first and last residue. Each record gives: clone size, J gene, D gene, V gene, CDR3 protein, CDR3 DNA. D genes are given only for firm matches. The size of a clone is reported for some rows only, either as once, few or many, or as a class for expanded clones.

clone_size: -; j_call: TRBJ1-3; d_call: TRBD1; v_call: TRBV9; cdr3_aa: CASSAPIGTDGNTIYF; cdr3_nt: TGTGCCAGCAGCGCCCCGATCGGGACAGATGGAAACACCATATATTTT
clone_size: few; j_call: TRBJ1-5; d_call: -; v_call: TRBV16; cdr3_aa: CASSQGRDQPQHF; cdr3_nt: TGTGCCAGCAGCCAAGGGAGGGATCAGCCCCAGCATTTT
clone_size: few; j_call: TRBJ2-3; d_call: TRBD2; v_call: TRBV5-7; cdr3_aa: CASRRTSVSTDTQYF; cdr3_nt: TGTGCCAGCCGTAGGACTAGCGTCAGCACAGATACGCAGTATTTT
clone_size: few; j_call: TRBJ2-1; d_call: TRBD1; v_call: TRBV27; cdr3_aa: CASSFAGQGYNEQFF; cdr3_nt: TGTGCCAGCAGTTTCGCCGGACAGGGGTACAATGAGCAGTTCTTC
clone_size: -; j_call: TRBJ2-2; d_call: TRBD2; v_call: TRBV19; cdr3_aa: CASSPSGRGTGELFF; cdr3_nt: TGTGCCAGTAGTCCTTCAGGGAGGGGAACCGGGGAGCTGTTTTTT
clone_size: few; j_call: TRBJ2-7; d_call: TRBD1; v_call: TRBV6-5; cdr3_aa: CASREDRGPYEQYF; cdr3_nt: TGTGCCAGCAGGGAGGACAGGGGTCCCTACGAGCAGTACTTC
clone_size: -; j_call: TRBJ2-5; d_call: -; v_call: TRBV29-1; cdr3_aa: CSAGGEETQYF; cdr3_nt: TGCAGCGCCGGAGGGGAAGAGACCCAGTACTTC
clone_size: -; j_call: TRBJ2-5; d_call: TRBD2; v_call: TRBV6-5; cdr3_aa: CASRAGRTSQYF; cdr3_nt: TGTGCCAGCAGAGCCGGCCGGACTAGCCAGTACTTC
clone_size: many; j_call: TRBJ2-7; d_call: -; v_call: TRBV5-1; cdr3_aa: CASSSTRSYEQYF; cdr3_nt: TGCGCCAGCAGCTCGACTCGATCCTACGAGCAGTACTTC
clone_size: -; j_call: TRBJ1-4; d_call: TRBD1; v_call: TRBV30; cdr3_aa: CAWDKQGSNEKLFF; cdr3_nt: TGTGCCTGGGACAAACAGGGGTCTAATGAAAAACTGTTTTTT
clone_size: few; j_call: TRBJ2-3; d_call: TRBD2; v_call: TRBV5-4; cdr3_aa: CASSRGLAGGRTDTQYF; cdr3_nt: TGTGCCAGCAGCCGCGGACTAGCGGGAGGACGCACAGATACGCAGTATTTT
clone_size: -; j_call: TRBJ2-5; d_call: -; v_call: TRBV7-6; cdr3_aa: CASSSRVQGQTQYF; cdr3_nt: TGTGCCAGCAGCTCAAGGGTACAGGGACAGACCCAGTACTTC
clone_size: -; j_call: TRBJ1-2; d_call: TRBD1; v_call: TRBV7-2; cdr3_aa: CASSLSQGALTGYTF; cdr3_nt: TGTGCCAGCAGCCTATCACAGGGGGCGCTTACCGGCTACACCTTC
clone_size: -; j_call: TRBJ2-7; d_call: TRBD1; v_call: TRBV28; cdr3_aa: CASSPGTGFTYEQYF; cdr3_nt: TGTGCCAGCAGTCCTGGGACAGGCTTCACCTACGAGCAGTACTTC
clone_size: -; j_call: TRBJ1-2; d_call: TRBD1; v_call: TRBV28; cdr3_aa: CASSLPTGWYGYTF; cdr3_nt: TGTGCCAGCAGTTTACCGACAGGGTGGTATGGCTACACCTTC
clone_size: few; j_call: TRBJ2-1; d_call: -; v_call: TRBV7-2; cdr3_aa: CASSWRTLLPRDEQFF; cdr3_nt: TGTGCCAGCAGCTGGCGGACACTTCTACCCAGGGATGAGCAGTTCTTC
clone_size: -; j_call: TRBJ2-1; d_call: -; v_call: TRBV2; cdr3_aa: CASSNAVYEQFF; cdr3_nt: TGTGCCAGCAGTAATGCAGTCTATGAGCAGTTCTTC
clone_size: few; j_call: TRBJ2-1; d_call: TRBD2; v_call: TRBV18; cdr3_aa: CASSPGLAGEQFF; cdr3_nt: TGTGCCAGCTCACCGGGACTAGCTGGTGAGCAGTTCTTC
clone_size: -; j_call: TRBJ1-1; d_call: -; v_call: TRBV13; cdr3_aa: CASSLWGGDRGRLRF; cdr3_nt: TGTGCCAGCAGCTTATGGGGGGGGGACCGGGGAAGGCTTCGCTTT
clone_size: few; j_call: TRBJ2-7; d_call: -; v_call: TRBV5-4; cdr3_aa: CASSFGRNEQYF; cdr3_nt: TGTGCCAGCAGCTTCGGCAGGAACGAGCAGTACTTC
clone_size: -; j_call: TRBJ2-1; d_call: TRBD1; v_call: TRBV7-2; cdr3_aa: CASSPRATGGGSYEQFF; cdr3_nt: TGTGCCAGCAGCCCGCGCGCCACAGGGGGCGGAAGCTATGAGCAGTTCTTC
clone_size: few; j_call: TRBJ2-7; d_call: TRBD2; v_call: TRBV9; cdr3_aa: CASSGEVGKREAVEQYF; cdr3_nt: TGTGCCAGCAGCGGCGAGGTAGGAAAGCGGGAGGCGGTCGAGCAGTACTTC
clone_size: -; j_call: TRBJ1-1; d_call: -; v_call: TRBV30; cdr3_aa: CAWGTGSRTEAFF; cdr3_nt: TGTGCCTGGGGAACAGGGAGTAGGACTGAAGCTTTCTTT
clone_size: few; j_call: TRBJ2-1; d_call: TRBD2; v_call: TRBV29-1; cdr3_aa: CSVAASGRAAEQFF; cdr3_nt: TGCAGCGTTGCCGCTAGCGGGAGGGCCGCTGAGCAGTTCTTC
clone_size: -; j_call: TRBJ2-3; d_call: -; v_call: TRBV29-1; cdr3_aa: CSVESGSGVDTQYF; cdr3_nt: TGCAGCGTTGAAAGTGGCTCGGGGGTAGATACGCAGTATTTT
clone_size: few; j_call: TRBJ2-1; d_call: TRBD1; v_call: TRBV4-1; cdr3_aa: CASSQPRDRRNEQFF; cdr3_nt: TGCGCCAGCAGCCAGCCCCGGGACAGGCGCAATGAGCAGTTCTTC
clone_size: -; j_call: TRBJ2-7; d_call: TRBD1; v_call: TRBV5-1; cdr3_aa: CASSRGQGVGHEQYF; cdr3_nt: TGCGCCAGCAGCCGGGGACAGGGGGTAGGGCACGAGCAGTACTTC
clone_size: -; j_call: TRBJ1-4; d_call: -; v_call: TRBV2; cdr3_aa: CASSQITGEKLFF; cdr3_nt: TGTGCCAGCAGTCAAATCACAGGAGAAAAACTGTTTTTT
clone_size: few; j_call: TRBJ2-5; d_call: TRBD2; v_call: TRBV19; cdr3_aa: CASGGLAGGTETQYF; cdr3_nt: TGTGCCAGTGGAGGTCTAGCGGGAGGAACGGAGACCCAGTACTTC
clone_size: -; j_call: TRBJ2-7; d_call: -; v_call: TRBV29-1; cdr3_aa: CSVEKGTGRSEQYF; cdr3_nt: TGCAGCGTTGAAAAGGGGACTGGGAGGAGCGAGCAGTACTTC
clone_size: -; j_call: TRBJ1-2; d_call: TRBD1; v_call: TRBV4-3; cdr3_aa: CASSRTSQGDGYTF; cdr3_nt: TGCGCCAGCAGCCGTACCAGCCAGGGGGATGGCTACACCTTC
clone_size: -; j_call: TRBJ1-2; d_call: TRBD1; v_call: TRBV19; cdr3_aa: CASGDRGRGDYGYTF; cdr3_nt: TGTGCCAGTGGGGACAGGGGGCGCGGGGACTATGGCTACACCTTC
clone_size: few; j_call: TRBJ2-7; d_call: -; v_call: TRBV11-2; cdr3_aa: CASSLGVGGAEQYF; cdr3_nt: TGTGCCAGCAGCTTAGGGGTGGGGGGGGCCGAGCAGTACTTC
clone_size: few; j_call: TRBJ1-5; d_call: TRBD1; v_call: TRBV28; cdr3_aa: CASSRDREINQPQHF; cdr3_nt: TGTGCCAGCAGCCGGGACAGGGAAATCAATCAGCCCCAGCATTTT
clone_size: few; j_call: TRBJ2-1; d_call: TRBD2; v_call: TRBV29-1; cdr3_aa: CSVTSGQGDEQFF; cdr3_nt: TGCAGCGTGACTAGCGGCCAGGGGGATGAGCAGTTCTTC
clone_size: few; j_call: TRBJ2-1; d_call: TRBD2; v_call: TRBV4-2; cdr3_aa: CASSQEGLAGRDEQFF; cdr3_nt: TGTGCCAGCAGCCAAGAGGGACTAGCGGGAAGAGATGAGCAGTTCTTC
clone_size: -; j_call: TRBJ2-7; d_call: TRBD1; v_call: TRBV2; cdr3_aa: CASTRTGGSYEQYF; cdr3_nt: TGTGCCAGCACCCGGACAGGGGGCTCCTACGAGCAGTACTTC
clone_size: -; j_call: TRBJ2-1; d_call: -; v_call: TRBV7-2; cdr3_aa: CASSLARNEQFF; cdr3_nt: TGTGCCAGCAGCTTAGCGAGGAACGAGCAGTTCTTC
clone_size: few; j_call: TRBJ1-1; d_call: -; v_call: TRBV7-9; cdr3_aa: CASSLMEDTEAFF; cdr3_nt: TGTGCCAGCAGCCTGATGGAGGACACTGAAGCTTTCTTT